This T cell receptor beta chain was captured by sequencing in a study of OX40 agonist ivuxolimab in advanced cancers. On the study more broadly: Six ivuxolimab dose levels, 0.01 to 10 mg/kg, were given intravenously every 2 weeks.

TCRdb's copy holds only in-frame clones and misses some; the assay was immunoSEQ multiplex PCR. The data show around 50,000 clones, about 87% seen once. The CDR3 totals 14 residues. Germline V gene data show CDR1 as MNHGY and CDR2 as SVAAGI. V was pared by 6 bases and J by 2 bases, with 6 bases of the junction left unmatched. The V and J genes are TRBV6-9 and TRBJ2-7; 8 bases line up with TRBD1. This sequence was found in an adult with an advanced solid tumor such as melanoma, head and neck, liver or kidney cancer. This sample comprised CD4+ or CD8+ T cells sorted from blood, obtained in a trial of the OX40 agonist ivuxolimab. The DNA for the CDR3 is TGTGCCAGCAGCGAGGACAGGGCCACCTACGAGCAGTACTTC. Its translation: CASSEDRATYEQYF.